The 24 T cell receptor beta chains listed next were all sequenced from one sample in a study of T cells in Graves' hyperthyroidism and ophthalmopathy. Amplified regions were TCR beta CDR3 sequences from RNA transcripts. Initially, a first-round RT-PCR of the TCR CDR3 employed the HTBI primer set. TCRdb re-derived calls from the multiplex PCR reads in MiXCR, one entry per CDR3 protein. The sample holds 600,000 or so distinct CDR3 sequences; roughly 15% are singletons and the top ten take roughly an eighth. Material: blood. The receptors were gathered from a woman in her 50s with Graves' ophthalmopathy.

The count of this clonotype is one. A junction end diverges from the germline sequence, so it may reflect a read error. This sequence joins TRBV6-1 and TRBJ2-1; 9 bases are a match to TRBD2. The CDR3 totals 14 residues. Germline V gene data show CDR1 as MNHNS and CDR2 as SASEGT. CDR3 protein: CASSTGTSYNEQLF. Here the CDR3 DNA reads TGTGCCAGCAGCACCGGGACTAGCTACAATGAGCAGCTCTTC.

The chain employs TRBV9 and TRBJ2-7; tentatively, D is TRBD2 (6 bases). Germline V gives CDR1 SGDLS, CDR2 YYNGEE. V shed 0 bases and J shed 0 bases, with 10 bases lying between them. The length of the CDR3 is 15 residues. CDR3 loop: CASSVEGTLSYEQYF. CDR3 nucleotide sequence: TGTGCCAGCAGCGTAGAAGGGACTCTCTCCTACGAGCAGTACTTC.

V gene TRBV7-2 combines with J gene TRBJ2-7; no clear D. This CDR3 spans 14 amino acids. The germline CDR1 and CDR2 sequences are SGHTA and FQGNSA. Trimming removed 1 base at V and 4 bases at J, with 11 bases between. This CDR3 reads CASSLGPRVYEQYF. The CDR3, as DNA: TGTGCCAGCAGCTTAGGACCAAGAGTATACGAGCAGTACTTC.

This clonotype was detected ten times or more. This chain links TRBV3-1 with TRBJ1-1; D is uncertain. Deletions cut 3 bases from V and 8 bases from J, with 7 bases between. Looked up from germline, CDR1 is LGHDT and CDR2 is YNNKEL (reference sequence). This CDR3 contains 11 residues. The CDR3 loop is CASSHVGEAFF. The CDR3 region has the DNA TGTGCCAGCAGCCATGTGGGAGAAGCTTTCTTT.

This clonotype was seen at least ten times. CDR3 residues: CAISEFSDRGPRTEAFF. As DNA, the CDR3 is TGTGCCATCAGTGAGTTTAGTGACAGGGGGCCTCGCACTGAAGCTTTCTTT. This sequence joins TRBV10-3 and TRBJ1-1, with 10 bases lining up with TRBD1. CDR3 size: 17 residues. V shed 1 base and J 4 bases; nucleotides not matched to a gene: 9. Germline CDR1 ENHRY, CDR2 SYGVKD.

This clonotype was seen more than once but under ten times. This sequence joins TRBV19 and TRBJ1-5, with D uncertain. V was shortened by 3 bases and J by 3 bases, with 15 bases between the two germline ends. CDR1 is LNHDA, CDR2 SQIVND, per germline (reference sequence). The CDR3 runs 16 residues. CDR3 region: CASSMNGLMANQPQHF. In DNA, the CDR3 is TGTGCCAGTAGTATGAATGGGCTGATGGCCAATCAGCCCCAGCATTTT. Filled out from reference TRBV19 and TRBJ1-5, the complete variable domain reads DGGITQSPKYLFRKEGQNVTLSCEQNLNHDAMYWYRQDPGQGLRLIYYSQIVNDFQKGDIAEGYSVSREKKESFPLTVTSAQKNPTAFYLCASSMNGLMANQPQHFGDGTRLSIL.

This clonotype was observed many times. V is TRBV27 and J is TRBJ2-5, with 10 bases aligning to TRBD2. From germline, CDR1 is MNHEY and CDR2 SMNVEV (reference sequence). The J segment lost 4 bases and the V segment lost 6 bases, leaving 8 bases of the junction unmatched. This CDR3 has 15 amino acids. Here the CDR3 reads CASSRLAGVVETQYF. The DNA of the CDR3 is TGTGCCAGCAGCCGTCTAGCGGGAGTGGTAGAGACCCAGTACTTC.

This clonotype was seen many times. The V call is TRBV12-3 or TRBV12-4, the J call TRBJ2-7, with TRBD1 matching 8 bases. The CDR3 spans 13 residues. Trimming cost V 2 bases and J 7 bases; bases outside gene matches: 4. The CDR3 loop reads CASSLRDRREQYF. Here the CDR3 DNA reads TGTGCCAGCAGTTTAAGGGACAGGCGGGAGCAGTACTTC.

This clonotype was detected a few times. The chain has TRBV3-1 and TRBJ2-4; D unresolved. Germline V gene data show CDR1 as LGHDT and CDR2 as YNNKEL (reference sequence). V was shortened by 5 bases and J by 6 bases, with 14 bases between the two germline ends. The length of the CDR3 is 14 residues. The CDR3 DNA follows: TGTGCCAGCAGCTTAGAAGGGTCCCTAAACATTCAGTACTTC. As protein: CASSLEGSLNIQYF.

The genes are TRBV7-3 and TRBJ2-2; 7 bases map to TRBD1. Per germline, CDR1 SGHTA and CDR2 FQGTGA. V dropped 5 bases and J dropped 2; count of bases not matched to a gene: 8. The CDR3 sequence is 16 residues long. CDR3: CASSRNRGRNTGELFF. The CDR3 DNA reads TGTGCCAGCAGCAGAAACAGGGGACGAAACACCGGGGAGCTGTTTTTT.

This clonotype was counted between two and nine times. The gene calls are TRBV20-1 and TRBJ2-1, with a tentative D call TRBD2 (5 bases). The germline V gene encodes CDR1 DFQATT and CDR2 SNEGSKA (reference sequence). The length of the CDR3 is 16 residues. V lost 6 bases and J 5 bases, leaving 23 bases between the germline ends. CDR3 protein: CSAARSSYPRDNEQFF. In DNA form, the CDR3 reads TGCAGTGCCGCTCGATCTAGTTACCCGAGGGACAATGAGCAGTTCTTC.

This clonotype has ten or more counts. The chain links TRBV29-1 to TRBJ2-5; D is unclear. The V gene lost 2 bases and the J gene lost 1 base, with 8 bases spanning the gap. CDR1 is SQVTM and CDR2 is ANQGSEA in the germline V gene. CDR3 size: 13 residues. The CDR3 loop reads CSVERATQETQYF. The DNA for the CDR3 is TGCAGCGTTGAACGGGCAACCCAAGAGACCCAGTACTTC.

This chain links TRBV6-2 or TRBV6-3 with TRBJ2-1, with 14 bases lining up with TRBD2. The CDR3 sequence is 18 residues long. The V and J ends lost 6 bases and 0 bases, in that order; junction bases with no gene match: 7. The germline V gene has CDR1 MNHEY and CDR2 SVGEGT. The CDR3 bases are TGTGCCAGCAGCCGACTAGCGGGAGGGCAAAGCTCCTACAATGAGCAGTTCTTC. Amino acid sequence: CASSRLAGGQSSYNEQFF.

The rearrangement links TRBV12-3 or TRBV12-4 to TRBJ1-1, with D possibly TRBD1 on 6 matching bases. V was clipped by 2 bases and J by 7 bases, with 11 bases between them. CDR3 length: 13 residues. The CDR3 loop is CASSLRGEGEAFF. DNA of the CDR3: TGTGCCAGCAGTTTAAGGGGGGAGGGTGAAGCTTTCTTT.

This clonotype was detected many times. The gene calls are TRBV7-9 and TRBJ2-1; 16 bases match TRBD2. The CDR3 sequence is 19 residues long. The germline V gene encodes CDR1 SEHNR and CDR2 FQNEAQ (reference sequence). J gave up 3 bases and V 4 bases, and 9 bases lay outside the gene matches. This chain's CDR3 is CASSSGGLAGGTFYNEQFF. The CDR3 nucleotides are TGTGCCAGCAGCTCGGGGGGACTAGCGGGAGGGACTTTCTACAATGAGCAGTTCTTC.

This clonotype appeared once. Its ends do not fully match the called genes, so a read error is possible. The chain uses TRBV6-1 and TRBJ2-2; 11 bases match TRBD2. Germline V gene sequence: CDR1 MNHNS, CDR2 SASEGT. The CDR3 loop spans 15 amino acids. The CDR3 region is CASRLRTSGPGEQFF. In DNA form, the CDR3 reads TGTGCCAGCAGGCTCAGGACTAGCGGGCCCGGGGAGCAGTTTTTT.

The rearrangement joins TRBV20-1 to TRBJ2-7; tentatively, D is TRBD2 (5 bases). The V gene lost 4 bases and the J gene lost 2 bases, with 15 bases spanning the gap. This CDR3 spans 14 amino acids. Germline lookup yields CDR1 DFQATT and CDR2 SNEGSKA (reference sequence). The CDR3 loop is CSATGNQNAYEQYF. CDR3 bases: TGCAGTGCTACCGGGAACCAAAACGCCTACGAGCAGTACTTC.

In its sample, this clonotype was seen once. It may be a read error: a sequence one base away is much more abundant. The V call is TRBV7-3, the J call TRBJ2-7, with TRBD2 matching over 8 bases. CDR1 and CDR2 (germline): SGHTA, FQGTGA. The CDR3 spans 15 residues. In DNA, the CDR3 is TGTGCCAGCAGACCAGCGGGAGTGAGCTCCTACGAGCAGCACTTC. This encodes CASRPAGVSSYEQHF.

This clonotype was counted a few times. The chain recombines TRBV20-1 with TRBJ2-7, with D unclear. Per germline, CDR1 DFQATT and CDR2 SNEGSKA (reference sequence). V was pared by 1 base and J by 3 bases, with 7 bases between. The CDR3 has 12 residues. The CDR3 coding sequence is TGCAGTGCTAGAGCCGGATTCTACGAGCAGTACTTC. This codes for CSARAGFYEQYF.

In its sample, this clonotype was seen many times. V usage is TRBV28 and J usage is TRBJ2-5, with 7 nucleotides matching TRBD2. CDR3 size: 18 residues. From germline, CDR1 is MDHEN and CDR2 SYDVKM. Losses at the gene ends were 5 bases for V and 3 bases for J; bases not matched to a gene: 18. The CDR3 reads CASSLSATSSGGEETQYF. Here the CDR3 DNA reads TGTGCCAGCAGTCTTTCAGCCACCTCTAGCGGAGGGGAAGAGACCCAGTACTTC.

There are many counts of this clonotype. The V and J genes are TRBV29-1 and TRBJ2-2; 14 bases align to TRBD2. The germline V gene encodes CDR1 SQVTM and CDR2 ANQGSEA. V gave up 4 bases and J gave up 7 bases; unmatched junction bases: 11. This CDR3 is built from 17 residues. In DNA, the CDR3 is TGCAGCGTTGCTCTGTTAGGGACTAGCGGGAGAGGCGGGGAGCTGTTTTTT. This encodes CSVALLGTSGRGGELFF.

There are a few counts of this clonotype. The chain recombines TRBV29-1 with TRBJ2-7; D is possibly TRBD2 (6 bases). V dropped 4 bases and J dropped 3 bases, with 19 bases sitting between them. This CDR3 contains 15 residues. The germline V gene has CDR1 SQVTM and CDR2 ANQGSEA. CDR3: CSVVSVVRTIYEQYF. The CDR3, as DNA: TGCAGCGTTGTAAGTGTTGTTCGGACTATCTACGAGCAGTACTTC.

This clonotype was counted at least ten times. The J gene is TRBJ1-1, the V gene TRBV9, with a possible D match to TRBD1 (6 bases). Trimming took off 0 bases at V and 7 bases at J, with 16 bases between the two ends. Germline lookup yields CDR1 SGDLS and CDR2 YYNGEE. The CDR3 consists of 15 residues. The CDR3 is CASSVDRVVNGEAFF. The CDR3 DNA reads TGTGCCAGCAGCGTAGACAGGGTAGTTAACGGTGAAGCTTTCTTT.

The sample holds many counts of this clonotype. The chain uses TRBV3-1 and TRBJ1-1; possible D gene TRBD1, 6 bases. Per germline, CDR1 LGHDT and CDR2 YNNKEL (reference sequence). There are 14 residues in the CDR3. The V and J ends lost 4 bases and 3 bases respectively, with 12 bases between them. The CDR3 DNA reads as TGTGCCAGCAGCCCCAGGGGATCCGACACTGAAGCTTTCTTT. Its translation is CASSPRGSDTEAFF. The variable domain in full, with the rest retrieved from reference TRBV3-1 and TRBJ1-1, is DTAVSQTPKYLVTQMGNDKSIKCEQNLGHDTMYWYKQDSKKFLKIMFSYNNKELIINETVPNRFSPKSPDKAHLNLHINSLELGDSAVYFCASSPRGSDTEAFFGQGTRLTVV.